This T cell receptor beta chain was identified in a study of technical replicates of blood from a handful of donors. Profiling relied on immunoSEQ multiplex PCR, and the TCRdb table lists in-frame clones only, not all of them. This table holds tens of thousands of clones, about 93% found once. This clone appeared once. CDR1 and CDR2 (germline): SGDLS, YYNGEE. The V gene lost 4 bases and the J gene lost 3 bases, with 4 bases spanning the gap. The CDR3 covers 12 residues. Material: T cells isolated from PBMCs. The sequence was collected from a human donor in good health. The genes are TRBV9 and TRBJ2-2, with D unresolved. The CDR3 loop is CASSPHTGELFF. CDR3 nucleotides: TGTGCCAGCAGCCCTCACACCGGGGAGCTGTTTTTT.